The sequence of this T cell receptor (beta chain) was determined in a study of T-cell reconstitution after alpha-beta-depleted transplantation in children. This clonotype has at least ten counts. Unique molecular identifiers featured in how the TCRbeta library was prepared. TCRdb reanalysed the PCR reads using MiXCR and keeps one entry per CDR3 protein. The table records around 580,000 distinct CDR3 sequences, 20% to 25% of them present only once. The sequence was obtained from a boy under three years old who had a stem cell transplant for acute myeloid leukemia, so the T cells may come from the graft donor. Sequences were derived from PBMCs, mostly from graft donor cells, sampled 360 days after TCRalphabeta/CD19-depleted stem cell transplant.

CDR3 in amino acids: CASSLGPEGVYTEAFF. DNA for the CDR3: TGTGCCAGCAGCTTAGGGCCGGAGGGTGTTTACACTGAAGCTTTCTTT. The chain employs TRBV7-2 and TRBJ1-1; D ambiguous. From germline, CDR1 is SGHTA and CDR2 FQGNSA. V was trimmed by 1 base and J by 3 bases, leaving 15 bases between them. CDR3 length equals 16 residues.